The entry below gives a single T cell receptor (beta chain) sequence along with its context. The CDR3 extends over 15 amino acids. Per germline, CDR1 LNHDA and CDR2 SQIVND (reference sequence). V shed 5 bases and J shed 0 bases, with 12 bases lying between them. This specimen comes from a study of blood T cell repertoires in COVID-19. Across the whole study: Whether acute or convalescent, the COVID-19 samples came from the United States, Italy and Spain.

Authors' methods: Reference gene primer amplification gave nucleated cell count estimates. Repertoires were generated with immunoSEQ multiplex PCR, while TCRdb's copy carries only in-frame clones and drops some. D and trimming come from the DNA, and the V and J calls and clone size come from that table. The sample has fewer than 150,000 clones, roughly 89% seen once. The chain links TRBV19 to TRBJ2-3; perhaps TRBD1 as D (6 bases). The sequenced sample consisted of peripheral blood. This receptor was obtained from a woman in her thirties or forties with acute or convalescent COVID-19. This CDR3 reads CASSSYRESTDTQYF. CDR3 in DNA: TGTGCCAGTAGTTCATACAGGGAGAGCACAGATACGCAGTATTTT.